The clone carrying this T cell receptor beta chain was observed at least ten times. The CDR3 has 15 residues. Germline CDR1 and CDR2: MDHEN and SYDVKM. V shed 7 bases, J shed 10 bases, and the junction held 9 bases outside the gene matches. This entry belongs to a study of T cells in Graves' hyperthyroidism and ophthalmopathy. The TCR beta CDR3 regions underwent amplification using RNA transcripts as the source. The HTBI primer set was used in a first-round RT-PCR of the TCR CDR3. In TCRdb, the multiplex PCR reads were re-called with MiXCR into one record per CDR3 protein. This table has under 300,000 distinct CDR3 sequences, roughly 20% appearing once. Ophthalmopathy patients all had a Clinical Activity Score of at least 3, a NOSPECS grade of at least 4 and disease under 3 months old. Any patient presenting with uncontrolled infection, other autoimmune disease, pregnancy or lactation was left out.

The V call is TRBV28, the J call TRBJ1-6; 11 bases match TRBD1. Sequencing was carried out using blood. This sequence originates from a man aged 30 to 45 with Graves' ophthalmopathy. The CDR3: CASNSGGTGGSPLHF. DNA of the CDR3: TGTGCCAGCAACTCCGGGGGGACAGGGGGATCACCCCTCCACTTT. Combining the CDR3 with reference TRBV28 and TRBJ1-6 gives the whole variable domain DVKVTQSSRYLVKRTGEKVFLECVQDMDHENMFWYRQDPGLGLRLIYFSYDVKMKEKGDIPEGYSVSREKKERFSLILESASTNQTSMYLCASNSGGTGGSPLHFGNGTRLTVT.